The present entry profiles one T cell receptor (beta chain) with its context. Its matching antigen is unknown. Other DNA sequences from this sample encode an identical CDR3 as well. The data were taken from a study of shared clonotypes between healthy human individuals. About the study: Plates per donor: three CD4 naive, three CD4 memory, two CD8 naive, one CD8 memory. Study findings and constraints: Between a few donors, naive CD4 clonotypes were shared at a level of about 5%.

CD4+ cell separation produced CD45RA+ naive and CD45RA-negative memory subsets. Original methodology: Filtering was not the same, since immunoSEQ gave junction-only sequences without quality scores. Clones were read by immunoSEQ multiplex PCR, and TCRdb kept only the in-frame ones, dropping some. V, J and clone size are taken as reported in that table, and D and trimming were inferred from the DNA itself. The repertoire has approximately 2,000,000 clones, roughly 90% of them found once; the top ten carry approximately 0.4%. The CDR3 loop spans 13 amino acids. Trimming removed 5 bases at V and 1 base at J, with 8 bases between. Germline V CDR1 and CDR2: SEHNR, FQNEAQ (reference sequence).

Sequences were obtained from naive CD4+ T cells from PBMCs. Specified subset: CD45RA+ positively selected. The chain employs TRBV7-9 and TRBJ1-1; D not certain. This clonotype was obtained from a man aged 18 to 35 in good health. Some clones in this sample may be carry-over from other donors' samples. The CDR3 loop reads CASSTRQNTEAFF. Here the CDR3 DNA reads TGTGCCAGCAGCACACGCCAGAACACTGAAGCTTTCTTT.